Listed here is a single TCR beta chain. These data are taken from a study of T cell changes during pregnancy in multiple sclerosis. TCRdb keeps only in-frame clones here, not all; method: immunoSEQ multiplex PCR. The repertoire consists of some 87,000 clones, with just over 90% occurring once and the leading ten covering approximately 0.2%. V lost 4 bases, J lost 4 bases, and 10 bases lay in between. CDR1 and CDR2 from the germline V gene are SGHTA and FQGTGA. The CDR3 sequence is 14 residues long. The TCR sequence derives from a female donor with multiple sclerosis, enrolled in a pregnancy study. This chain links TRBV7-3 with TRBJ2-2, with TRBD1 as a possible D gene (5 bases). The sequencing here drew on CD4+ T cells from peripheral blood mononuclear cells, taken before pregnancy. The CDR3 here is CASSSRGFTGELFF. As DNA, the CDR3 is TGTGCCAGCAGCTCAAGGGGTTTCACCGGGGAGCTGTTTTTT.